One sample yielded the 26 T cell receptor beta chains listed below, sequenced in a study of blood T cell repertoires in COVID-19. Profiled with immunoSEQ multiplex PCR; TCRdb holds only in-frame clones, not every one. The sample lists about 270,000 clones, around 92% occurring once. Input material: peripheral blood. All receptors derive from a person aged 18 to 30 with COVID-19, enrolled during active disease.

The J gene is TRBJ2-1, the V gene TRBV4-2; 12 bases fit TRBD2. The CDR3 loop spans 14 amino acids. After removal of 5 bases from V and 5 bases from J, the junction contained 1 base not matched to a gene. Germline loops: CDR1 LGHNA, CDR2 YNFKEQ. CDR3: CASSASGRDNEQFF. Here the CDR3 DNA reads TGTGCCAGCAGCGCTAGCGGGAGGGACAATGAGCAGTTCTTC.

The chain carries TRBV4-1 and TRBJ2-3; 7 nucleotides align to TRBD2. The CDR3 has 16 residues. Unmatched junction bases numbered 7, after V lost 4 bases and J lost 0 bases. The germline gives CDR1 MGHRA, CDR2 YSYEKL. CDR3 sequence: CASSRDSGYSTDTQYF. In nucleotides, the CDR3 is TGCGCCAGCAGCCGGGATAGCGGGTATAGCACAGATACGCAGTATTTT.

This chain uses TRBV7-9 with TRBJ1-3, with D tentatively TRBD1 (6 bases). V was cut by 5 bases and J by 11 bases, with 16 bases left in between. The CDR3 contains 13 residues. Germline V gene lookup returns CDR1 SEHNR and CDR2 FQNEAQ (reference sequence). The CDR3 DNA reads as TGTGCCAGCAGCCCGGACAGCGGCCAGGCCATATATTTT. Protein product: CASSPDSGQAIYF.

The chain links TRBV6-5 to TRBJ1-3; D is uncertain. The germline V gene encodes CDR1 MNHEY and CDR2 SVGAGI. This CDR3 has 15 amino acids. V lost 6 bases to trimming and J lost 1 base, with 13 bases between them. The CDR3 reads CASRNSGGSGNTIYF. The CDR3, as DNA: TGTGCCAGCAGGAACTCAGGAGGGTCTGGAAACACCATATATTTT.

The chain is built from TRBV6-5 and TRBJ2-1; the match to TRBD2 covers 9 bases. Trimming removed 5 bases from V and 11 bases from J; junction bases left unmatched: 7. This CDR3 has 13 amino acids. Germline CDR1 and CDR2: MNHEY and SVGAGI. In DNA form, the CDR3 reads TGTGCCAGCAGTAACCCCGGGACTAGCCAGCAGTTCTTC. This encodes CASSNPGTSQQFF.

The chain links TRBV5-6 to TRBJ2-7; maybe TRBD2 (6 bases). This CDR3 is built from 13 residues. The V and J ends lost 5 bases and 5 bases respectively, with 14 bases between them. Germline assignment: CDR1 SGHDT and CDR2 YYEEEE. Here the CDR3 DNA reads TGTGCCAGCAGACCACTAGCAGGAAACGAGCAGTACTTC. Its protein is CASRPLAGNEQYF.

The chain carries TRBV25-1 and TRBJ2-2; 7 nucleotides align to TRBD2. J was trimmed by 4 bases and V by 3 bases; bases with no gene match: 8. The CDR3 is 16 residues long. CDR1 and CDR2 from the germline V gene are MGHDK and SYGVNS. The chain's CDR3 is CASSDKAGVPTGELFF. The CDR3 coding sequence is TGTGCCAGCAGTGACAAGGCGGGAGTACCCACCGGGGAGCTGTTTTTT. The full variable domain, in which reference TRBV25-1 and TRBJ2-2 provide the parts outside the CDR3, is EADIYQTPRYLVIGTGKKITLECSQTMGHDKMYWYQQDPGMELHLIHYSYGVNSTEKGDLSSESTVSRIRTEHFPLTLESARPSHTSQYLCASSDKAGVPTGELFFGEGSRLTVL.

This clone came up once. This chain uses TRBV5-1 with TRBJ2-1, with 11 bases that match TRBD2. Germline loops: CDR1 SGHRS, CDR2 YFSETQ. CDR3 length: 15 residues. The V segment lost 4 bases and the J segment 2 bases; nucleotides outside the gene matches: 2. For the CDR3, the DNA is TGCGCCAGCAGCGTAGCGGGAGGGCCCTACAATGAGCAGTTCTTC. Its protein is CASSVAGGPYNEQFF.

The chain combines TRBV9 with TRBJ2-1; a possible D gene is TRBD2 (5 bases). Germline V CDR1 and CDR2: SGDLS, YYNGEE. V was shortened by 1 base and J by 3 bases, with 14 bases between the two germline ends. The CDR3 length is 16 residues. CDR3 nucleotides: TGTGCCAGCAGCGTATTCCTTGAGGGTCGCTACAATGAGCAGTTCTTC. Protein: CASSVFLEGRYNEQFF.

The chain has TRBV11-2 and TRBJ1-2; D is unresolved. CDR1 SGHAT and CDR2 FQNNGV come from the germline V gene. This CDR3 has 15 residues. Trimming took off 5 bases at V and 0 bases at J, with 13 bases between the two ends. Written as DNA, the CDR3 is TGTGCCAGCAGCCCTGAGGGCTTCGCTAACTATGGCTACACCTTC. Its translation: CASSPEGFANYGYTF.

The chain joins TRBV5-1 to TRBJ2-3, with no clear D. CDR1 and CDR2 (germline): SGHRS, YFSETQ. V lost 2 bases and J lost 0, with 10 bases in between. The CDR3 length is 15 residues. This chain's CDR3 is CASSFSRKSTDTQYF. The CDR3 DNA is TGCGCCAGCAGCTTTAGTCGTAAAAGCACAGATACGCAGTATTTT. Looking up the rest from reference TRBV5-1 and TRBJ2-3 gives the full variable domain: KAGVTQTPRYLIKTRGQQVTLSCSPISGHRSVSWYQQTPGQGLQFLFEYFSETQRNKGNFPGRFSGRQFSNSRSEMNVSTLELGDSALYLCASSFSRKSTDTQYFGPGTRLTVL.

The V and J genes are TRBV19 and TRBJ2-2, with 10 positions matching TRBD1. The germline V gene has CDR1 LNHDA and CDR2 SQIVND (reference sequence). The J segment lost 5 bases and the V segment lost 6 bases, leaving 6 bases of the junction unmatched. The CDR3 contains 15 residues. CDR3 DNA: TGTGCCAGTAGAAGACAGGGGGCAGGGACCGGGGAGCTGTTTTTT. It encodes CASRRQGAGTGELFF.

The chain employs TRBV5-4 and TRBJ1-2; 7 positions match TRBD1. V lost 1 base, J lost 8 bases, and 5 bases stayed unmatched. CDR3 length: 13 amino acids. CDR1 is SGHNT and CDR2 is YYREEE in the germline V gene (reference sequence). The DNA of the CDR3 is TGTGCCAGCAGCTTGACAGGGGAAAGCGGCTACACCTTC. The encoded protein is CASSLTGESGYTF.

This chain joins TRBV9 and TRBJ1-6; D is ambiguous. The CDR3 extends over 13 amino acids. Trimming stripped 6 bases from V and 4 bases from J, with 8 bases between. CDR1 is SGDLS, CDR2 YYNGEE, per germline. In nucleotides, the CDR3 is TGTGCCAGCACCCGGGATTATAATTCACCCCTCCACTTT. It encodes CASTRDYNSPLHF.

The chain combines TRBV2 with TRBJ1-1; D is unclear. This CDR3 region has 20 residues. The V gene's germline CDR1 is SNHLY and CDR2 FYNNEI. V was shortened by 4 bases and J by 1 base, with 28 bases between the two germline ends. This CDR3 reads CASSASFLPRPGVKNTEAFF. The CDR3 bases are TGTGCCAGCAGTGCCTCATTTCTCCCCCGGCCCGGGGTCAAGAACACTGAAGCTTTCTTT.

The chain carries TRBV20-1 and TRBJ2-3, with D hard to call. The CDR3 loop spans 10 amino acids. CDR1 and CDR2 (germline): DFQATT, SNEGSKA (reference sequence). CDR3 in amino acids: CSLDSDTQYF. The CDR3, as DNA: TGCAGCCTTGACTCAGATACGCAGTATTTT.

The V and J genes are TRBV18 and TRBJ1-1; D may be TRBD1 (6 bases). Germline CDR1 and CDR2: KGHSH and LQKENI. The CDR3 consists of 12 residues. Between the trimmed V and J ends, which lost 2 bases and 7 bases, there was a span of 8 bases. The CDR3 region is CASSPGQREAFF. The CDR3 DNA sequence: TGTGCCAGCTCACCAGGACAGCGTGAAGCTTTCTTT.

The J gene is TRBJ1-3, the V gene TRBV6-4; no clear D gene. Trimming shortened V by 5 bases and J by 0 bases, and 11 bases separated the two germline ends. Germline V CDR1 and CDR2: MRHNA, SNTAGT. This CDR3 spans 15 amino acids. The CDR3 region has the DNA TGTGCCAGCAGTCCCCCAAATCCCTCTGGAAACACCATATATTTT. Protein product: CASSPPNPSGNTIYF.

V is TRBV28 and J is TRBJ2-7, with D tentatively TRBD2 (6 bases). This CDR3 spans 14 amino acids. The germline V and J ends were trimmed by 0 bases and 4 bases, with 10 bases remaining between them. Germline V gene data show CDR1 as MDHEN and CDR2 as SYDVKM. CDR3 sequence: CASSLWGGRYEQYF. CDR3 nucleotides: TGTGCCAGCAGTTTATGGGGGGGTCGGTACGAGCAGTACTTC.

The chain has TRBV9 and TRBJ2-1; 9 nucleotides agree with TRBD1. This CDR3 is built from 16 residues. Germline CDR1 SGDLS, CDR2 YYNGEE. V was pared by 4 bases and J by 7 bases, with 12 bases of the junction left unmatched. The CDR3 sequence: CASSRGVGQGRNEQFF. The CDR3 DNA is TGTGCCAGCAGCCGGGGTGTGGGACAGGGTCGAAATGAGCAGTTCTTC.

The rearrangement links TRBV4-1 to TRBJ2-7; TRBD1 is a possible D gene (6 bases). Germline lookup yields CDR1 MGHRA and CDR2 YSYEKL. This CDR3 contains 15 residues. Trimming stripped 4 bases from V and 2 bases from J, with 15 bases between. The CDR3: CASSPQGTLTYEQYF. As DNA, the CDR3 is TGCGCCAGCAGCCCCCAGGGGACATTAACCTACGAGCAGTACTTC.

Comments on this clone: A junction end diverges from the germline sequence, so it may reflect a read error. DNA for the CDR3: TGTGCTAGTAAGACCCGGGATTACACAGATACGCAGTATTTT. The encoded protein is CASKTRDYTDTQYF. The chain has TRBV19 and TRBJ2-3; D perhaps matches TRBD2 (5 bases). CDR1 LNHDA and CDR2 SQIVND come from the germline V gene (reference sequence). This CDR3 region has 14 residues.

In this sample, this clone turned up once. V is TRBV18 and J is TRBJ2-1; 11 bases line up with TRBD2. The CDR3 extends over 17 amino acids. The V gene end was trimmed by 2 bases and the J gene end by 6 bases; junction bases not matched to a gene: 9. Germline lookup yields CDR1 KGHSH and CDR2 LQKENI. CDR3 residues: CASSPRGLAVLSNEQFF. The CDR3 DNA is TGTGCCAGCTCACCAAGGGGACTAGCGGTCCTCTCCAATGAGCAGTTCTTC.

This clone has a single count. J is TRBJ2-3 and V is TRBV6-5, with TRBD2 matching over 9 bases. Germline assignment: CDR1 MNHEY and CDR2 SVGAGI. This CDR3 is 13 amino acids long. V was pared by 5 bases and J by 3 bases, with 0 bases of the junction left unmatched. CDR3: CASSSGRTDTQYF. The CDR3 nucleotides are TGTGCCAGCAGTAGCGGGAGGACAGATACGCAGTATTTT.

The rearrangement joins TRBV29-1 to TRBJ2-5; no reliable D call. CDR3 length: 11 residues. Trimming shortened V by 6 bases and J by 5 bases, and 10 bases separated the two germline ends. Per germline, CDR1 SQVTM and CDR2 ANQGSEA. In nucleotides, the CDR3 is TGCAGCGTGTTTTTATATGAGACCCAGTACTTC. As protein: CSVFLYETQYF.

The chain joins TRBV9 to TRBJ2-2; 10 bases line up with TRBD1. The germline V gene has CDR1 SGDLS and CDR2 YYNGEE. The CDR3 runs 17 residues. V shed 3 bases and J 0 bases; nucleotides not matched to a gene: 5. This CDR3 reads CASSGVGQGANTGELFF. The CDR3 DNA follows: TGTGCCAGCAGCGGGGTAGGACAGGGGGCGAACACCGGGGAGCTGTTTTTT.